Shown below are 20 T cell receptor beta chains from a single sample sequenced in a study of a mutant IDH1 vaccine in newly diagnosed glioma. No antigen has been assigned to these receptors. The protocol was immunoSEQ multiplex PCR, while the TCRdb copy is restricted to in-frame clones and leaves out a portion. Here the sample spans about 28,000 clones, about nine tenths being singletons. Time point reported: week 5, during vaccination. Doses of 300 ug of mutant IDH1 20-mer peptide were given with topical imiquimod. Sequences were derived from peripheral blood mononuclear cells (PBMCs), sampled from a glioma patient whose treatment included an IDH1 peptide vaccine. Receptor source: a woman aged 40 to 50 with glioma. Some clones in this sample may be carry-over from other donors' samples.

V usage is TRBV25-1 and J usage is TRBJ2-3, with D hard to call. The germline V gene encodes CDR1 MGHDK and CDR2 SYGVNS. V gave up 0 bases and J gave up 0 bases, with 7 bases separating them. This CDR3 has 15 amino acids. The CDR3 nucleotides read TGTGCCAGCAGTGAATATAAACATAGCACAGATACGCAGTATTTT. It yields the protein CASSEYKHSTDTQYF.

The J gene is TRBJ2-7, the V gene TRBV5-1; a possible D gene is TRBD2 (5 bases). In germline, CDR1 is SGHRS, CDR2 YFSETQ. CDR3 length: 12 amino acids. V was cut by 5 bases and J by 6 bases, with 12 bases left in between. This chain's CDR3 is CASRGEFGEQYF. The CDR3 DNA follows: TGCGCCAGCAGGGGAGAGTTCGGCGAGCAGTACTTC.

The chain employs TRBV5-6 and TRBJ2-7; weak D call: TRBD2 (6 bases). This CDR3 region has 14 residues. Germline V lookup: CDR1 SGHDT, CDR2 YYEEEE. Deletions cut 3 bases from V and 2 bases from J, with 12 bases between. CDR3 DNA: TGTGCCAGCAGCTCGGAGGGTAGTCCCTACGAGCAGTACTTC. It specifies CASSSEGSPYEQYF.

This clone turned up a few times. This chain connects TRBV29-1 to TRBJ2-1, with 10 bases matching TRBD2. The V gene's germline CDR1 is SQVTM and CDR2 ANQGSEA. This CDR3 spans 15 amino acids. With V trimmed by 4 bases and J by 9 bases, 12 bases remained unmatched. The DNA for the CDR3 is TGCAGCGTTGGTCAGCTAGCGGGAGTTTTAGGTGAGCAGTTCTTC. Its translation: CSVGQLAGVLGEQFF.

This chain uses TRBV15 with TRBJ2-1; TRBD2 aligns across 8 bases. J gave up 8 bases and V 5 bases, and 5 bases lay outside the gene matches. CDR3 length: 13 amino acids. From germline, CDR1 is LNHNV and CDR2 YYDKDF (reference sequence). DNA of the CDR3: TGTGCCACCAGCTCGGGGGGGGGCCATGAGCAGTTCTTC. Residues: CATSSGGGHEQFF.

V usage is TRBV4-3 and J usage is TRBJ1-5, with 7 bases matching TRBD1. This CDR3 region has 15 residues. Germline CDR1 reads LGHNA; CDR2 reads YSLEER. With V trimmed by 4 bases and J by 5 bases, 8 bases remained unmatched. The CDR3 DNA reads TGCGCCAGCAGCCCCCACAGGGGAGGCGATCAGCCCCAGCATTTT. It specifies CASSPHRGGDQPQHF.

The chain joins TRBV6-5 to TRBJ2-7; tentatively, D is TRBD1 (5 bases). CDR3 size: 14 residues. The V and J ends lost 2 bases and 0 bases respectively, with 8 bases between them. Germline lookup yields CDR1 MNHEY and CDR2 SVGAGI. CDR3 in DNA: TGTGCCAGCAGTTACCTCCAGGGCTCCTACGAGCAGTACTTC. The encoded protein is CASSYLQGSYEQYF.

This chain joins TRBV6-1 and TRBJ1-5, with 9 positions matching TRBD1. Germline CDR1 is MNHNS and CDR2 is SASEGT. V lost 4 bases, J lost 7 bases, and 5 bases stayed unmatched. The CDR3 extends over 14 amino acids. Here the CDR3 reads CASSVQGAGQPQHF. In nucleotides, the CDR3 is TGTGCCAGCAGTGTACAGGGGGCTGGCCAGCCCCAGCATTTT.

The CDR3: CASSWGKGPDTQYF. CDR3 in DNA: TGTGCCAGCAGCTGGGGAAAGGGACCAGATACGCAGTATTTT. This chain connects TRBV11-3 to TRBJ2-3; D tentatively fits TRBD1 or TRBD2 (5 bases each). CDR1 is SGHNT, CDR2 YENEEA, per germline. V lost 4 bases to trimming and J lost 4 bases, with 12 bases between them. The CDR3 is 14 amino acids.

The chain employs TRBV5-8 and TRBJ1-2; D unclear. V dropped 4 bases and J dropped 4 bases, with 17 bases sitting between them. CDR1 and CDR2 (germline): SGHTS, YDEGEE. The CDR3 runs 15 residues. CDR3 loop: CASSRFKALPYGYTF. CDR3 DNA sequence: TGTGCCAGCAGCCGCTTTAAGGCCCTACCCTATGGCTACACCTTC.

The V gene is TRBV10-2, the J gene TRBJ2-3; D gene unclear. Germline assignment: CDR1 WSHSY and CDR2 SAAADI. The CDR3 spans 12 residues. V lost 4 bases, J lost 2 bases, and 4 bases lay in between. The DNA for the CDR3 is TGCGCCAGCAGTGCTTACACAGATACGCAGTATTTT. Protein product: CASSAYTDTQYF.

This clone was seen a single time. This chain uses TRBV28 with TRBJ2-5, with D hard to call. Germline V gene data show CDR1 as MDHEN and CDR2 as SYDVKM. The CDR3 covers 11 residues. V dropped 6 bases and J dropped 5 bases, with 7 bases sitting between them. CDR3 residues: CASSLEETQYF. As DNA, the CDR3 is TGTGCCAGCAGCCTAGAGGAGACCCAGTACTTC.

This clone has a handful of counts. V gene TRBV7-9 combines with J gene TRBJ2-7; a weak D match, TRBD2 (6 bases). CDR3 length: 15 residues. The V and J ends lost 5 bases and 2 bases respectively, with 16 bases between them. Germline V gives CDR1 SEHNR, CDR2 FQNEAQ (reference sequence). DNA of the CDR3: TGTGCCAGCAGCGGGGGTGGAGGGGCCGCCTACGAGCAGTACTTC. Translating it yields CASSGGGGAAYEQYF.

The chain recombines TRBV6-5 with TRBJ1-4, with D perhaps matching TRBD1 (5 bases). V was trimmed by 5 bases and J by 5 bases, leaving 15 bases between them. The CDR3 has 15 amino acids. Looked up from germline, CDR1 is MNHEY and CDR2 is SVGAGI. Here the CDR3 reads CASSRGGERNEKLFF. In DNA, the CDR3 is TGTGCCAGCAGTCGGGGAGGGGAAAGGAATGAAAAACTGTTTTTT.

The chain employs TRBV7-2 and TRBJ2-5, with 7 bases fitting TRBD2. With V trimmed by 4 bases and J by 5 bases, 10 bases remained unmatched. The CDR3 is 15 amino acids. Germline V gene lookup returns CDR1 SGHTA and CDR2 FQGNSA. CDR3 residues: CASSSGAGERETQYF. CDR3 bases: TGTGCCAGCAGCTCCGGGGCGGGAGAACGGGAGACCCAGTACTTC. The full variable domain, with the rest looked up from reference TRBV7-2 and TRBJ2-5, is GAGVSQSPSNKVTEKGKDVELRCDPISGHTALYWYRQSLGQGLEFLIYFQGNSAPDKSGLPSDRFSAERTGGSVSTLTIQRTQQEDSAVYLCASSSGAGERETQYFGPGTRLLVL.

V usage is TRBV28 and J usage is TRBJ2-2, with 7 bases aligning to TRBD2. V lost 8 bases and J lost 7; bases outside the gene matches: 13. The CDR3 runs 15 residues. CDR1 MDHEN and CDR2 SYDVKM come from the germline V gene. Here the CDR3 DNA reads TGTGCCAGCGGTGGGGGAGGGGAAACAAGCGGGGAGCTGTTTTTT. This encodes CASGGGGETSGELFF.

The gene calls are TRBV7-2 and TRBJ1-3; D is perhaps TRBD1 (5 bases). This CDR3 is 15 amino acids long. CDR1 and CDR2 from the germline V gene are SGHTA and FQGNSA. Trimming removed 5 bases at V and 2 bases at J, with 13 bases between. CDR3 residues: CASSREWGAGNTIYF. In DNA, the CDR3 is TGTGCCAGCAGCCGCGAATGGGGCGCTGGAAACACCATATATTTT.

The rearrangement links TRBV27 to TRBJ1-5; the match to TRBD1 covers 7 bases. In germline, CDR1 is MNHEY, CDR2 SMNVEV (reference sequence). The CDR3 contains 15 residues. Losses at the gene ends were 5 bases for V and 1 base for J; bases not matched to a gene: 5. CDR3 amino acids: CASSPWTGSNQPQHF. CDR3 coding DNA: TGTGCCAGCAGTCCCTGGACAGGAAGCAATCAGCCCCAGCATTTT.

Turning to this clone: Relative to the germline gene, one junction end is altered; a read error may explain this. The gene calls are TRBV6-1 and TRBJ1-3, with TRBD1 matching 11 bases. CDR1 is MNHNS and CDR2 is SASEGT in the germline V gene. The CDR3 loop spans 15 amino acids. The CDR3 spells CASGGQGGSAVQLDF. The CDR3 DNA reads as TGTGCCAGCGGGGGACAGGGGGGTTCGGCGGTTCAATTGGATTTT.

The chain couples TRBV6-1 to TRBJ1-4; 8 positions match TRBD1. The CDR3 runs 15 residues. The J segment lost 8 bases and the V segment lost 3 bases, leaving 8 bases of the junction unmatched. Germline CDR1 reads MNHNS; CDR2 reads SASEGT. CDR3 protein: CASSDPPTGEEKLFF. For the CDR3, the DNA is TGTGCCAGCAGTGACCCCCCGACAGGGGAGGAAAAACTGTTTTTT.